One sample yielded the 18 T cell receptor beta chains listed below, sequenced in a study of cytomegalovirus exposure and HLA in healthy donors (dated by TCRdb to about 2017). The library was generated by the immunoSEQ multiplex PCR assay. Sourced from immuneACCESS, this table was stored by TCRdb with only in-frame sequences that have V and J called. A share of the clones is absent; for the studies checked, an unresolved V gene accounts for under half, and the remainder has no known explanation. The sample includes 110,000 to 150,000 clones, with about nine tenths observed a single time. The ten largest clones add up to 0.69% of the sample. Source material: PBMCs. All receptors derive from a man aged 18 to 29 in good health and CMV-seronegative.

The chain links TRBV15 to TRBJ2-1; no firm D call. Trimming took 1 base from V and 5 from J, leaving 9 bases between them. The V gene's germline CDR1 is LNHNV and CDR2 YYDKDF (reference sequence). The length of the CDR3 is 14 residues. In DNA, the CDR3 is TGTGCCACCAGCAGAGTCCGGGTAGACAATGAGCAGTTCTTC. Encoded protein: CATSRVRVDNEQFF.

The CDR3: CASSLALGWGTGGNEQFF. The CDR3 DNA sequence: TGTGCCAGCAGCTTAGCGCTTGGGTGGGGCACCGGGGGCAATGAGCAGTTCTTC. The chain joins TRBV7-9 to TRBJ2-1; D is possibly TRBD2 (6 bases). Trimming removed 0 bases at V and 6 bases at J, with 21 bases between. Germline assignment: CDR1 SEHNR and CDR2 FQNEAQ (reference sequence). This CDR3 region has 18 residues.

This sequence joins TRBV9 and TRBJ2-5; 11 nucleotides align to TRBD2. The germline V gene encodes CDR1 SGDLS and CDR2 YYNGEE. V trimming: 3 bases; J trimming: 4 bases; junction bases outside the gene matches: 5. This CDR3 is built from 15 residues. The DNA for the CDR3 is TGTGCCAGCAGCGCCCGACTAGCGGGAAGAGAGACCCAGTACTTC. Protein sequence: CASSARLAGRETQYF.

This rearrangement joins TRBV5-6 to TRBJ1-3; no clear D. The CDR3 totals 16 residues. In germline, CDR1 is SGHDT, CDR2 YYEEEE. Trimming left V 2 bases short and J 0 bases short, with 12 bases between. The CDR3 sequence is CASSFARRVSGNTIYF. Here the CDR3 DNA reads TGTGCCAGCAGCTTCGCGAGGCGGGTCTCTGGAAACACCATATATTTT.

The V call is TRBV30, the J call TRBJ1-1, with a possible D match to TRBD1 (5 bases). Germline loops: CDR1 GTSNPN, CDR2 SVGIG (reference sequence). V lost 6 bases and J 12 bases, leaving 17 bases between the germline ends. The CDR3 sequence is 11 residues long. The DNA of the CDR3 is TGTGCCTGCATTGCGGGGGTAATGCCTTTCTTT. Its protein product is CACIAGVMPFF. Based on the CDR3 plus reference TRBV30 and TRBJ1-1, the full variable domain is SQTIHQWPATLVQPVGSPLSLECTVEGTSNPNLYWYRQAAGRGLQLLFYSVGIGQISSEVPQNLSASRPQDRQFILSSKKLLLSDSGFYLCACIAGVMPFFGQGTRLTVV.

J is TRBJ1-2 and V is TRBV5-6, with D perhaps TRBD1 (6 bases). The CDR3 totals 14 residues. The ends were cut back, 4 bases at V and 5 bases at J, with 15 bases in the middle. Germline CDR1 reads SGHDT; CDR2 reads YYEEEE. CDR3 nucleotide sequence: TGTGCCAGCAGCCCTCGGACAGTGGGGTATGGCTACACCTTC. This gives the protein CASSPRTVGYGYTF.

The chain uses TRBV7-2 and TRBJ2-7; 14 nucleotides align to TRBD2. The germline CDR1 and CDR2 sequences are SGHTA and FQGNSA. V shed 4 bases and J 3 bases; nucleotides not matched to a gene: 5. There are 16 residues in the CDR3. The CDR3 DNA reads TGTGCCAGCAGCTCCGGGACTAGCGGGGGTCGCTACGAGCAGTACTTC. Its translation: CASSSGTSGGRYEQYF.

The chain links TRBV10-3 to TRBJ1-5, with D perhaps TRBD1 (5 bases). The CDR3 covers 14 residues. Per the germline V gene, CDR1 is ENHRY and CDR2 is SYGVKD. The V end lost 4 bases, the J end lost 7 bases, and 14 bases lay between the germline ends. CDR3 region: CAISVGGRGQPQHF. The CDR3 DNA is TGTGCCATCAGTGTGGGCGGCCGGGGGCAGCCCCAGCATTTT.

The chain combines TRBV6-6 with TRBJ1-3; D gene ambiguous. The germline V gene has CDR1 MNHNY and CDR2 SVGAGI (reference sequence). Trimming cost V 4 bases and J 2 bases, with 9 bases left between them. This CDR3 has 14 residues. The CDR3 spells CASSSGFTGNTIYF. The CDR3, as DNA: TGTGCCAGCAGTTCGGGATTTACTGGAAACACCATATATTTT.

V is TRBV2 and J is TRBJ1-2; a weak D match, TRBD1 (6 bases). Germline CDR1 and CDR2: SNHLY and FYNNEI. The CDR3 extends over 15 amino acids. Trimming took 3 bases from V and 7 from J, leaving 18 bases between them. DNA of the CDR3: TGTGCCAGCAGTGACAATACAGGGCGAATCGGTGGCTACACCTTC. Translating gives CASSDNTGRIGGYTF.

The V call is TRBV2, the J call TRBJ2-2; a weak D match, TRBD2 (5 bases). Germline V gene sequence: CDR1 SNHLY, CDR2 FYNNEI. The CDR3 contains 13 residues. Trimming stripped 6 bases from V and 5 bases from J, with 10 bases between. The CDR3 reads CASREDNTGELFF. The CDR3 DNA follows: TGTGCCAGCAGGGAGGATAATACCGGGGAGCTGTTTTTT. Looking up the rest from reference TRBV2 and TRBJ2-2 gives the full variable domain: EPEVTQTPSHQVTQMGQEVILRCVPISNHLYFYWYRQILGQKVEFLVSFYNNEISEKSEIFDDQFSVERPDGSNFTLKIRSTKLEDSAMYFCASREDNTGELFFGEGSRLTVL.

This chain uses TRBV19 with TRBJ2-2; D not resolved. The V gene lost 3 bases and the J gene lost 0 bases, with 5 bases spanning the gap. This CDR3 is built from 14 residues. Germline CDR1 LNHDA, CDR2 SQIVND (reference sequence). CDR3 sequence (DNA): TGTGCCAGTAGTATCATTTCGAACACCGGGGAGCTGTTTTTT. Its protein product is CASSIISNTGELFF.

J is TRBJ2-1 and V is TRBV9, with TRBD2 matching over 9 bases. The V segment lost 3 bases and the J segment 5 bases; nucleotides outside the gene matches: 3. CDR3 length equals 14 residues. Germline lookup yields CDR1 SGDLS and CDR2 YYNGEE. CDR3 loop: CASSESGGNNEQFF. In nucleotides, the CDR3 is TGTGCCAGCAGCGAGAGCGGGGGGAACAATGAGCAGTTCTTC.

This clone appeared a few times. The chain links TRBV5-1 to TRBJ2-7; D might be TRBD1 (6 bases). The CDR3 length is 14 residues. V gave up 2 bases and J gave up 3 bases, with 12 bases separating them. The germline gives CDR1 SGHRS, CDR2 YFSETQ. CDR3 sequence: CASSFRVRGYEQYF. CDR3 nucleotides: TGCGCCAGCAGCTTTCGGGTCAGGGGCTACGAGCAGTACTTC.

The chain links TRBV6-1 to TRBJ1-5; TRBD1 matches at 9 bases. The V and J ends lost 5 bases and 6 bases, in that order; junction bases with no gene match: 2. Germline V gives CDR1 MNHNS, CDR2 SASEGT. This CDR3 contains 13 residues. For the CDR3, the DNA is TGTGCCAGCAGTTCGACAGGGGGTCAGCCCCAGCATTTT. It specifies CASSSTGGQPQHF.

The rearrangement uses TRBV7-8 and TRBJ2-7, with D perhaps matching TRBD1 (6 bases). Germline assignment: CDR1 SGHVS and CDR2 FQNEAQ. This CDR3 spans 14 amino acids. Trimming stripped 4 bases from V and 3 bases from J, with 13 bases between. The CDR3 bases are TGTGCCAGCAGCTCCCGGACAGAGATCTACGAGCAGTACTTC. As protein: CASSSRTEIYEQYF.

The chain uses TRBV18 and TRBJ2-7, with 7 bases that match TRBD2. CDR3 length: 17 amino acids. Germline V CDR1 and CDR2: KGHSH, LQKENI. With V trimmed by 6 bases and J by 1 base, 15 bases remained unmatched. Written as DNA, the CDR3 is TGTGCCAGCTCCCCTCCCGTCGGGGGGTGGTCATCCTACGAGCAGTACTTC. As protein: CASSPPVGGWSSYEQYF.

The chain employs TRBV5-6 and TRBJ2-3, with D hard to call. V was cut by 2 bases and J by 4 bases, with 5 bases left in between. There are 12 residues in the CDR3. Germline assignment: CDR1 SGHDT and CDR2 YYEEEE. CDR3 nucleotides: TGTGCCAGCAGCTTTCTTTCAGATACGCAGTATTTT. As protein: CASSFLSDTQYF.